These 24 T cell receptor beta chains were sequenced from one sample in a study of T cell repertoires in cytomegalovirus infection. Via MiXCR, TCRdb re-called the reads, giving one row per CDR3 protein. There are under 250,000 distinct CDR3 sequences in the sample; approximately 13% occur only once, and around 1.6% lies in the top ten. The sequenced sample consisted of PBMCs. The source of these receptors is a human donor in good health (CMV status not recorded). Some clones in this sample may be carry-over from other donors' samples.

The chain couples TRBV5-1 to TRBJ2-5; 7 nucleotides match TRBD1. The CDR3 covers 13 residues. The germline gives CDR1 SGHRS, CDR2 YFSETQ. The trim removed 7 bases at V and 2 bases at J, leaving 5 bases unmatched. CDR3 region: CASSSTGQETQYF. CDR3 DNA sequence: TGCGCCAGCTCCTCGACAGGGCAAGAGACCCAGTACTTC.

This clonotype was found a few times. The chain uses TRBV7-3 and TRBJ2-7; 14 nucleotides agree with TRBD2. The trim removed 6 bases at V and 5 bases at J, leaving 9 bases unmatched. This CDR3 is 16 amino acids long. The germline V gene has CDR1 SGHTA and CDR2 FQGTGA. This chain's CDR3 is CASSPGTSGGIDEQYF. In DNA form, the CDR3 reads TGTGCCAGCAGTCCCGGGACTAGCGGGGGAATCGACGAGCAGTACTTC.

The rearrangement joins TRBV29-1 to TRBJ2-5; 7 bases map to TRBD2. CDR1 and CDR2 from the germline V gene are SQVTM and ANQGSEA. The CDR3 extends over 12 amino acids. Written as DNA, the CDR3 is TGCAAGTGGGGGGGGGACCAAGAGACCCAGTACTTC. Its translation is CKWGGDQETQYF.

This rearrangement joins TRBV19 to TRBJ1-3; D is unresolved. The CDR3 is 11 residues long. Germline-derived CDR1 and CDR2 are LNHDA and SQIVND (reference sequence). V was pared by 10 bases and J by 1 base, with 5 bases between. CDR3 sequence (DNA): TGTGCCACGGGGTCTGGAAACACCATATATTTT. It encodes CATGSGNTIYF.

This clonotype was seen repeatedly, ten times or more. The chain couples TRBV6-1 to TRBJ1-6; weak D call: TRBD1 (6 bases). Germline CDR1 MNHNS, CDR2 SASEGT. Trimming took 4 bases from V and 0 from J, leaving 28 bases between them. The CDR3 covers 22 residues. This CDR3 reads CASSVRMNRGRVRSSYNSPLHF. The CDR3 DNA sequence: TGTGCCAGCAGTGTCCGAATGAATAGGGGGAGGGTTCGAAGCTCCTATAATTCACCCCTCCACTTT.

This clonotype was recorded many times. The chain employs TRBV7-2 and TRBJ2-1, with a possible D match to TRBD2 (5 bases). V shed 5 bases and J shed 9 bases, with 26 bases lying between them. Germline CDR1 reads SGHTA; CDR2 reads FQGNSA. The CDR3 spans 17 residues. The CDR3: CASSTRLRWDRAGEQFF. CDR3 bases: TGTGCCAGCAGCACAAGACTAAGATGGGATCGGGCCGGTGAGCAGTTCTTC.

This clonotype was observed many times. The chain joins TRBV7-2 to TRBJ2-3; D may match TRBD1 or TRBD2 (5 bases each). Per germline, CDR1 SGHTA and CDR2 FQGNSA. The ends were cut back, 1 base at V and 6 bases at J, with 11 bases in the middle. The CDR3 length is 14 residues. CDR3 DNA: TGTGCCAGCAGCTTAGACGGGACGGTGGATACGCAGTATTTT. Translating gives CASSLDGTVDTQYF.

In its sample, this clonotype was seen a few times. The V call is TRBV28, the J call TRBJ2-7; D perhaps matches TRBD2 (7 bases). The V end was cut by 8 bases, the J end by 2 bases, with 19 bases between. CDR3 size: 15 residues. Per the germline V gene, CDR1 is MDHEN and CDR2 is SYDVKM. The CDR3, as DNA: TGTGCCAGCTTGAGAGGGGGGGGCTCAGCCTACGAGCAGTACTTC. It is translated as CASLRGGGSAYEQYF.

There are a few counts of this clonotype. The rearrangement uses TRBV28 and TRBJ2-5; perhaps TRBD2 as D (6 bases). This CDR3 is 15 amino acids long. Trimming took 7 bases from V and 4 from J, leaving 19 bases between them. Germline V gene sequence: CDR1 MDHEN, CDR2 SYDVKM. CDR3 sequence (DNA): TGTGCCAGCACTCATGCGGGGCAGGGAGGAGAGACCCAGTACTTC. Its protein product is CASTHAGQGGETQYF. Complete variable domain (other parts from reference TRBV28 and TRBJ2-5): DVKVTQSSRYLVKRTGEKVFLECVQDMDHENMFWYRQDPGLGLRLIYFSYDVKMKEKGDIPEGYSVSREKKERFSLILESASTNQTSMYLCASTHAGQGGETQYFGPGTRLLVL.

This clonotype was seen ten or more times. The chain combines TRBV7-8 with TRBJ2-1; 9 positions match TRBD2. The CDR3 has 16 residues. CDR1 and CDR2 (germline): SGHVS, FQNEAQ. With 3 bases clipped from V and 9 bases from J, the junction kept 12 bases outside the gene matches. CDR3 nucleotide sequence: TGTGCCAGCAGCTTGCGGCTAGCGGGATTCCCCGGTGAGCAGTTCTTC. It is translated as CASSLRLAGFPGEQFF.

Notes on this clonotype: This may stem from a read error, because a much larger clone lies one nucleotide away. V gene TRBV28 combines with J gene TRBJ2-2; no clear D gene. V was trimmed by 4 bases and J by 7 bases, leaving 10 bases between them. This CDR3 comprises 13 residues. Germline V CDR1 and CDR2: MDHEN, SYDVKM. CDR3 DNA: TGTGCCAGCAGTTCACCCGTCAACGGGGAGCTGTTTTTT. Protein product: CASSSPVNGELFF.

This clonotype showed up many times. The chain is built from TRBV14 and TRBJ1-1; D perhaps matches TRBD1 (5 bases). Germline CDR1 is SGHDN and CDR2 is FVKESK. Trimming stripped 4 bases from V and 3 bases from J, with 12 bases between. CDR3 size: 14 residues. The CDR3 here is CASSRRRVDTEAFF. The CDR3 DNA reads TGTGCCAGCAGCCGTCGCAGGGTTGACACTGAAGCTTTCTTT. Full variable domain (rest looked up from reference TRBV14 and TRBJ1-1): EAGVTQFPSHSVIEKGQTVTLRCDPISGHDNLYWYRRVMGKEIKFLLHFVKESKQDESGMPNNRFLAERTGGTYSTLKVQPAELEDSGVYFCASSRRRVDTEAFFGQGTRLTVV.

The chain recombines TRBV30 with TRBJ1-4; D not resolved. This CDR3 has 14 amino acids. Germline assignment: CDR1 GTSNPN and CDR2 SVGIG (reference sequence). Trimming stripped 8 bases from V and 2 bases from J, with 15 bases between. CDR3: CAGNPDTTNEKLFF. The DNA for the CDR3 is TGTGCCGGGAACCCCGACACTACTAATGAAAAACTGTTTTTT.

This clonotype came up a few times. The J gene is TRBJ2-3, the V gene TRBV2; 9 nucleotides line up with TRBD1. The CDR3 has 12 residues. With 6 bases clipped from V and 6 bases from J, the junction kept 1 base outside the gene matches. Germline CDR1 and CDR2: SNHLY and FYNNEI. CDR3 nucleotides: TGTGCCAGCAGGACAGGGGGGGATACGCAGTATTTT. It codes for CASRTGGDTQYF.

This clonotype was found many times. The chain recombines TRBV7-2 with TRBJ2-7, with 7 bases that match TRBD2. In germline, CDR1 is SGHTA, CDR2 FQGNSA. This CDR3 contains 14 residues. The J segment lost 3 bases and the V segment lost 4 bases, leaving 6 bases of the junction unmatched. CDR3 DNA sequence: TGTGCCAGCAGCTCCCGGGAGGCGCGCTACGAGCAGTACTTC. This codes for CASSSREARYEQYF.

This chain connects TRBV27 to TRBJ2-2; 9 positions match TRBD1. V shed 4 bases, J shed 2 bases, and the junction held 5 bases outside the gene matches. The CDR3 is made up of 16 amino acids. Germline lookup yields CDR1 MNHEY and CDR2 SMNVEV (reference sequence). The CDR3 loop is CASSSTGGLNTGELFF. CDR3 nucleotides: TGTGCCAGCAGTTCAACAGGGGGCCTCAACACCGGGGAGCTGTTTTTT.

This clonotype showed up many times. This chain uses TRBV28 with TRBJ2-3, with a weak D call TRBD2 (6 bases). The CDR3 spans 15 residues. V was clipped by 5 bases and J by 3 bases, with 15 bases between them. The germline gives CDR1 MDHEN, CDR2 SYDVKM. The CDR3 DNA reads as TGTGCCAGCAGTCCGCCGACTAGAGGGACAGATACGCAGTATTTT. Translating it yields CASSPPTRGTDTQYF.

This clonotype was picked up a small number of times. The chain links TRBV6-2 or TRBV6-3 to TRBJ2-5; 12 bases are shared with TRBD2. The V and J ends lost 7 bases and 4 bases, in that order; junction bases with no gene match: 4. The CDR3 length is 14 residues. Germline lookup yields CDR1 MNHEY and CDR2 SVGEGT. Written as DNA, the CDR3 is TGTGCCAGCACCGAACTAGCGGGAGGAGAGACCCAGTACTTC. It yields the protein CASTELAGGETQYF.

This clonotype was detected a few times. At one boundary the junction diverges from the germline segment, which might be a read error. The gene calls are TRBV18 and TRBJ1-6; the D gene is possibly TRBD1 (5 bases). Germline V gene lookup returns CDR1 KGHSH and CDR2 LQKENI. This CDR3 region has 15 residues. CDR3: CASSPPGRTNSPLHF. DNA of the CDR3: TGTGCCAGCTCCCCACCGGGACGGACCAATTCACCCCTCCACTTT.

The gene calls are TRBV3-1 and TRBJ2-7; 7 nucleotides align to TRBD1. The CDR3 length is 17 residues. The V gene's germline CDR1 is LGHDT and CDR2 YNNKEL (reference sequence). J gave up 0 bases and V 0 bases, and 8 bases lay outside the gene matches. The DNA of the CDR3 is TGTGCCAGCAGCCAAGATCGAGAGGGGGCCCTCTCCTACGAGCAGTACTTC. Translating it yields CASSQDREGALSYEQYF.

This clonotype was seen a handful of times. This sequence joins TRBV15 and TRBJ2-7, with TRBD1 matching 9 bases. Trimming took 6 bases from V and 5 from J; bases not matched to a gene: 8. This CDR3 comprises 14 residues. Germline lookup yields CDR1 LNHNV and CDR2 YYDKDF (reference sequence). The chain's CDR3 is CATRLTGTGNEQYF. DNA of the CDR3: TGTGCCACCAGACTGACCGGGACAGGGAACGAGCAGTACTTC.

This clonotype was detected only a few times. V gene TRBV6-6 combines with J gene TRBJ2-3, with TRBD2 matching over 9 bases. V lost 6 bases and J lost 4; bases outside the gene matches: 8. Germline V gives CDR1 MNHNY, CDR2 SVGAGI (reference sequence). There are 15 residues in the CDR3. The CDR3 DNA reads as TGTGCCAGCAGCCCTAAGAGCGGGGGGCCAGATACGCAGTATTTT. Amino acids: CASSPKSGGPDTQYF.

The chain combines TRBV28 with TRBJ2-1, with D unclear. Looked up from germline, CDR1 is MDHEN and CDR2 is SYDVKM. V was shortened by 7 bases and J by 5 bases, with 15 bases between the two germline ends. This CDR3 has 14 residues. The chain's CDR3 is CASNNPLKDNEQFF. The CDR3 DNA sequence: TGTGCCAGCAATAACCCTTTGAAGGACAATGAGCAGTTCTTC.

In its sample, this clonotype was seen many times. The chain links TRBV7-2 to TRBJ2-7; 9 nucleotides line up with TRBD1. Germline V gene data show CDR1 as SGHTA and CDR2 as FQGNSA. The CDR3 runs to 15 residues. Trimming removed 4 bases from V and 1 base from J; junction bases left unmatched: 5. The CDR3 loop is CASSSDRGVSYEQYF. CDR3 DNA: TGTGCCAGCAGCTCCGACAGGGGGGTGTCCTACGAGCAGTACTTC.